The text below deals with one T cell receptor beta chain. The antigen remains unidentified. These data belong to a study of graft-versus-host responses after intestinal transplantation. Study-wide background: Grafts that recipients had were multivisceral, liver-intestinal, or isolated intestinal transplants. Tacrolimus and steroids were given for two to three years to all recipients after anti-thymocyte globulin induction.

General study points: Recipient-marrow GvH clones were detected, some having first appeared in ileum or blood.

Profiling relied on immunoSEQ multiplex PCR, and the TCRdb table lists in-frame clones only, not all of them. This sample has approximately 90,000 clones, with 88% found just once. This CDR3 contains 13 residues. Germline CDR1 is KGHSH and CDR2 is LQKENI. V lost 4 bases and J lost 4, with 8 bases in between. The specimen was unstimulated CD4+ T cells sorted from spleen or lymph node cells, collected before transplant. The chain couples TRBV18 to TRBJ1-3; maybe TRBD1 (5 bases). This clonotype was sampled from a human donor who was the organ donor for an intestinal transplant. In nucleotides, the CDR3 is TGTGCCAGCTCACAGGGGAACGGAAACACCATATATTTT. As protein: CASSQGNGNTIYF.